Each of the 25 T cell receptor beta chains below was sequenced from the same sample in a study of control samples from healthy donors and cancer patients. Here immunoSEQ multiplex PCR was the method, and the copy in TCRdb shows in-frame clones only, minus some. The data contain about 130,000 clones, about 92% of them seen just once; the ten biggest clones take up about 1.5%. The sample was PBMCs. Source of these receptors: a man aged 50-60 years with head and neck cancer.

The rearrangement joins TRBV7-3 to TRBJ2-5, with TRBD2 matching 8 bases. V trimming: 5 bases; J trimming: 4 bases; junction bases outside the gene matches: 6. In germline, CDR1 is SGHTA, CDR2 FQGTGA. CDR3 length equals 14 residues. CDR3 nucleotide sequence: TGTGCCAGCAGCCCGGGGGGGCCCCGAGAGACCCAGTACTTC. Its protein product is CASSPGGPRETQYF.

The V and J genes are TRBV7-9 and TRBJ1-3; D remains ambiguous. Germline CDR1 is SEHNR and CDR2 is FQNEAQ (reference sequence). Trimming shortened V by 1 base and J by 0 bases, and 13 bases separated the two germline ends. This CDR3 has 17 residues. The CDR3 region is CASSLELAIYSGNTIYF. The DNA of the CDR3 is TGTGCCAGCAGCTTAGAGTTGGCTATATACTCTGGAAACACCATATATTTT.

The chain combines TRBV4-2 with TRBJ1-5; 9 nucleotides match TRBD1. Per germline, CDR1 LGHNA and CDR2 YNFKEQ. The CDR3 is 15 amino acids. Trimming removed 1 base from V and 7 bases from J; junction bases left unmatched: 5. The CDR3 spells CASSQAGQGIQPQHF. For the CDR3, the DNA is TGTGCCAGCAGCCAAGCGGGACAGGGTATCCAGCCCCAGCATTTT.

This chain joins TRBV30 and TRBJ2-3; 10 nucleotides match TRBD2. CDR3 length: 14 amino acids. Looked up from germline, CDR1 is GTSNPN and CDR2 is SVGIG (reference sequence). V lost 1 base to trimming and J lost 7 bases; unmatched junction nucleotides: 5. CDR3 in amino acids: CAWSGSGGANTQYF. CDR3 nucleotides: TGTGCCTGGAGTGGCAGCGGGGGGGCGAATACGCAGTATTTT. Using reference TRBV30 and TRBJ2-3 for the parts outside the CDR3, the full variable domain is SQTIHQWPATLVQPVGSPLSLECTVEGTSNPNLYWYRQAAGRGLQLLFYSVGIGQISSEVPQNLSASRPQDRQFILSSKKLLLSDSGFYLCAWSGSGGANTQYFGPGTRLTVL.

CDR3 sequence reads: CSVVAGSGNTIYF. CDR3 DNA sequence: TGCAGCGTGGTCGCGGGTAGTGGAAACACCATATATTTT. The V call is TRBV29-1, the J call TRBJ1-3, with D hard to call. V dropped 6 bases and J dropped 3 bases, with 12 bases sitting between them. The CDR3 contains 13 residues. Germline values: CDR1 SQVTM, CDR2 ANQGSEA.

This clone was recorded only once. The rearrangement uses TRBV5-1 and TRBJ1-1; D remains unclear. Looked up from germline, CDR1 is SGHRS and CDR2 is YFSETQ. CDR3 length: 15 amino acids. Trimming removed 3 bases at V and 0 bases at J, with 12 bases between. The CDR3 loop is CASSYSRDMNTEAFF. The DNA for the CDR3 is TGCGCCAGCAGCTATTCGCGTGACATGAACACTGAAGCTTTCTTT. The full variable domain, with the rest looked up from reference TRBV5-1 and TRBJ1-1, is KAGVTQTPRYLIKTRGQQVTLSCSPISGHRSVSWYQQTPGQGLQFLFEYFSETQRNKGNFPGRFSGRQFSNSRSEMNVSTLELGDSALYLCASSYSRDMNTEAFFGQGTRLTVV.

For the CDR3, the DNA is TGTGCCAGCAGCCAAGAGGTCCGTTATGGCTACACCTTC. Its translation is CASSQEVRYGYTF. This chain uses TRBV4-2 with TRBJ1-2; D is unclear. Germline assignment: CDR1 LGHNA and CDR2 YNFKEQ. The germline V and J ends were trimmed by 0 bases and 5 bases, with 7 bases remaining between them. The CDR3 is made up of 13 amino acids.

CDR3 amino acids: CAWSRAGNSPLHF. In DNA, the CDR3 is TGTGCCTGGAGTAGGGCAGGGAATTCACCCCTCCACTTT. This sequence joins TRBV30 and TRBJ1-6; the D gene is possibly TRBD1 (5 bases). V lost 2 bases, J lost 7 bases, and 9 bases lay in between. In germline, CDR1 is GTSNPN, CDR2 SVGIG (reference sequence). CDR3 length equals 13 residues. Using reference TRBV30 and TRBJ1-6 for the parts outside the CDR3, the full variable domain is SQTIHQWPATLVQPVGSPLSLECTVEGTSNPNLYWYRQAAGRGLQLLFYSVGIGQISSEVPQNLSASRPQDRQFILSSKKLLLSDSGFYLCAWSRAGNSPLHFGNGTRLTVT.

This rearrangement joins TRBV7-2 to TRBJ1-5; possible D gene TRBD1, 5 bases. The CDR3 spans 15 residues. With 3 bases removed from V and 4 bases from J, the gap between germline ends came to 13 bases. Germline values: CDR1 SGHTA, CDR2 FQGNSA. The CDR3 loop reads CASSFFYGGNQPQHF. Here the CDR3 DNA reads TGTGCCAGCAGCTTCTTTTACGGGGGTAATCAGCCCCAGCATTTT.

The genes are TRBV7-2 and TRBJ2-2; 7 nucleotides agree with TRBD2. Germline trimming cut 0 bases from V and 0 bases from J; bases unmatched to any gene: 1. The CDR3 covers 16 residues. Germline V gene lookup returns CDR1 SGHTA and CDR2 FQGNSA. The CDR3 coding sequence is TGTGCCAGCAGCTTAGCGGGGACTACGAACACCGGGGAGCTGTTTTTT. It translates to CASSLAGTTNTGELFF.

V and J are TRBV5-4 and TRBJ2-7; 8 nucleotides align to TRBD1. CDR3 length: 13 amino acids. Losses at the gene ends were 6 bases for V and 2 bases for J; bases not matched to a gene: 4. CDR1 is SGHNT, CDR2 YYREEE, per germline (reference sequence). The CDR3 region is CASTTDRAYEQYF. The CDR3 coding sequence is TGTGCCAGCACCACGGACAGGGCCTACGAGCAGTACTTC.

CDR3 sequence: CASQRLDGNTIYF. DNA of the CDR3: TGTGCCAGCCAGAGGTTGGATGGAAACACCATATATTTT. The chain employs TRBV3-1 (or the pseudogene TRBV3-2) and TRBJ1-3; D is unresolved. Germline CDR1 and CDR2: LGHDT and YNNKEL (reference sequence). The CDR3 is made up of 13 amino acids. The V end was cut by 8 bases, the J end by 3 bases, with 11 bases between.

The chain combines TRBV10-2 with TRBJ2-3; 12 positions match TRBD2. Germline CDR1 and CDR2: WSHSY and SAAADI. The CDR3 is made up of 15 amino acids. The junction had 2 bases not matched to a gene; V was cut back by 6 bases and J by 1 base. CDR3 DNA sequence: TGCGCCAGCAGCAGACTAGCGGGGGGCACAGATACGCAGTATTTT. It translates to CASSRLAGGTDTQYF.

The genes are TRBV27 and TRBJ1-5, with D uncertain. CDR1 MNHEY and CDR2 SMNVEV come from the germline V gene (reference sequence). Trimming stripped 0 bases from V and 0 bases from J, with 6 bases between. The CDR3 length is 15 residues. As DNA, the CDR3 is TGTGCCAGCAGTTTATCTGCAAATAGCAATCAGCCCCAGCATTTT. This encodes CASSLSANSNQPQHF.

The chain recombines TRBV7-8 with TRBJ1-5; D is perhaps TRBD1 (5 bases). In germline, CDR1 is SGHVS, CDR2 FQNEAQ. V lost 2 bases and J lost 1, with 9 bases in between. The CDR3 spans 15 residues. CDR3 loop: CASSLSRVSNQPQHF. The CDR3 DNA sequence: TGTGCCAGCAGCTTAAGCAGGGTCAGCAATCAGCCCCAGCATTTT.

This chain links TRBV7-9 with TRBJ1-1; D remains unclear. The CDR3 has 13 amino acids. Germline V gives CDR1 SEHNR, CDR2 FQNEAQ (reference sequence). V gave up 2 bases and J gave up 1 base, with 5 bases separating them. This chain's CDR3 is CASSLSANTEAFF. The DNA of the CDR3 is TGTGCCAGCAGCTTATCCGCGAACACTGAAGCTTTCTTT.

The chain carries TRBV5-6 and TRBJ2-6, with unresolved D. The V gene's germline CDR1 is SGHDT and CDR2 YYEEEE. The germline V and J ends were trimmed by 5 bases and 0 bases, with 18 bases remaining between them. This CDR3 is built from 18 residues. The CDR3 loop is CASSRQVVARSGANVLTF. CDR3 nucleotide sequence: TGTGCCAGCAGTAGACAAGTTGTAGCTCGCTCTGGGGCCAACGTCCTGACTTTC.

J is TRBJ1-5 and V is TRBV6-2 or TRBV6-3, with D uncertain. The CDR3 is made up of 15 amino acids. Trimming cost V 5 bases and J 0 bases, with 11 bases left between them. The germline V gene encodes CDR1 MNHEY and CDR2 SVGEGT. The CDR3 DNA is TGTGCCAGCAGTCTTGAAAACCGTAGCAATCAGCCCCAGCATTTT. This translates into CASSLENRSNQPQHF.

This clone was seen only once. The V call is TRBV3-1 (or the pseudogene TRBV3-2), the J call TRBJ1-1; no definite D call. Looked up from germline, CDR1 is LGHDT and CDR2 is YNNKEL (reference sequence). The CDR3 is 14 residues long. Trimming took off 3 bases at V and 0 bases at J, with 8 bases between the two ends. The CDR3 loop is CASSQPLLNTEAFF. The CDR3 DNA is TGTGCCAGCAGCCAGCCCCTCCTGAACACTGAAGCTTTCTTT.

V gene TRBV19 combines with J gene TRBJ1-6, with D perhaps TRBD1 (6 bases). Germline assignment: CDR1 LNHDA and CDR2 SQIVND (reference sequence). The V and J ends lost 3 bases and 6 bases respectively, with 9 bases between them. The CDR3 runs 14 residues. CDR3 amino acids: CASSIRGVNSPLHF. CDR3 nucleotide sequence: TGTGCCAGTAGTATCAGGGGAGTTAATTCACCCCTCCACTTT. Combining the CDR3 with reference TRBV19 and TRBJ1-6 gives the whole variable domain DGGITQSPKYLFRKEGQNVTLSCEQNLNHDAMYWYRQDPGQGLRLIYYSQIVNDFQKGDIAEGYSVSREKKESFPLTVTSAQKNPTAFYLCASSIRGVNSPLHFGNGTRLTVT.

The chain couples TRBV6-5 to TRBJ1-6; a possible D gene is TRBD1 (5 bases). Trimming removed 3 bases from V and 7 bases from J, with 7 bases in between. The CDR3 is made up of 13 amino acids. The germline gives CDR1 MNHEY, CDR2 SVGAGI. The CDR3 sequence: CASSYDRNSPLHF. CDR3 DNA sequence: TGTGCCAGCAGTTATGACAGAAATTCACCCCTCCACTTT.

This chain uses TRBV14 with TRBJ2-1; TRBD2 matches 9 bases. V lost 1 base, J lost 10 bases, and 5 bases stayed unmatched. The CDR3 runs to 14 residues. Germline CDR1 SGHDN, CDR2 FVKESK. Written as DNA, the CDR3 is TGTGCCAGCAGCCAAGGGCGCCTAGCGGGGGAGCAGTTCTTC. It encodes CASSQGRLAGEQFF.

This clone was counted between two and nine times. This chain uses TRBV7-9 with TRBJ2-4; 8 positions agree with TRBD1. Germline CDR1 SEHNR, CDR2 FQNEAQ (reference sequence). The V gene end was trimmed by 5 bases and the J gene end by 1 base; junction bases not matched to a gene: 16. The CDR3 is 19 amino acids. The CDR3 region has the DNA TGTGCCAGCAGCCCAACCCGGACAGGGCGGTTGGAGGCCAAAAACATTCAGTACTTC. It specifies CASSPTRTGRLEAKNIQYF.

The gene calls are TRBV7-8 and TRBJ1-5; no clear D. Germline V CDR1 and CDR2: SGHVS, FQNEAQ. V was shortened by 6 bases and J by 1 base, with 7 bases between the two germline ends. This CDR3 contains 13 residues. The CDR3 DNA follows: TGTGCCAGCAGTAGCGGCAGCAATCAGCCCCAGCATTTT. Translation gives CASSSGSNQPQHF.

The rearrangement links TRBV5-1 to TRBJ2-1; no reliable D call. V lost 4 bases to trimming and J lost 0 bases, with 11 bases between them. CDR3 length: 15 residues. Germline V gene sequence: CDR1 SGHRS, CDR2 YFSETQ. CDR3 region: CASSPSLSSYNEQFF. CDR3 DNA: TGCGCCAGCAGCCCCTCCCTCAGCTCCTACAATGAGCAGTTCTTC.